Listed here is a single T cell receptor beta chain. Its target is unknown. The time point here: week 35, safety follow-up. In the vaccine, a single dose held 300 ug of the mutant IDH1 20-mer peptide, along with topical imiquimod. New WHO grade 3 or 4 astrocytomas that were IDH1-mutant and ATRX-lost occurred in the donors. This entry comes from a study of a mutant IDH1 vaccine in newly diagnosed glioma. Study details: Vaccines were first given 4-6 weeks after radiotherapy alone, or with temozolomide cycles. Most had both radiotherapy and temozolomide beforehand; others had only one.

The data were produced by immunoSEQ multiplex PCR, yet TCRdb's version contains in-frame clones alone and is incomplete. The profile shows 30,000 to 40,000 clones, roughly 75% of them singletons. General study results and limits: Among all patients, vaccine-induced immune responses occurred in 93.3%.

V was trimmed by 0 bases and J by 0 bases, leaving 12 bases between them. Germline V gene lookup returns CDR1 WSHSY and CDR2 SAAADI. The CDR3 is 17 amino acids. The chain has TRBV10-2 and TRBJ1-3; D gene unclear. The material sequenced was PBMCs, taken from a glioma patient whose treatment included an IDH1 peptide vaccine. The sequence was obtained from a man in his forties or fifties with glioma. Some clones in this sample may be carry-over from other donors' samples. For the CDR3, the DNA is TGCGCCAGCAGTGAGTCTTGGTCCGGGCCCTCTGGAAACACCATATATTTT. Protein sequence: CASSESWSGPSGNTIYF.